What follows are 16 T cell receptor beta chains derived from one specimen sequenced in a study of radiation and T cells in renal cell carcinoma. Time point described: blood 2 weeks post-SBRT. Noted treatment: 15 Gy SBRT to primary tumor, nephrectomy 4 weeks later. Profiling relied on immunoSEQ multiplex PCR, and the TCRdb table lists in-frame clones only, not all of them. The sample comprises roughly 150,000 clones, roughly 87% of which are singletons, and approximately 13% rests with the top ten. Specimen: blood, collected from a patient whose treatment included radiotherapy and nephrectomy. The receptor set was obtained from a woman in her fifties or sixties with renal cell carcinoma.

V is TRBV5-1 and J is TRBJ1-4; a weak D match, TRBD1 (5 bases). Germline lookup yields CDR1 SGHRS and CDR2 YFSETQ. Trimming pared 0 bases from V and 7 bases from J, leaving 19 bases between. The CDR3 totals 17 residues. The CDR3 DNA reads as TGCGCCAGCAGCTTGGAGCCGGGACCTCCAAGGGGTGAAAAACTGTTTTTT. It encodes CASSLEPGPPRGEKLFF.

This clone appeared a single time. The chain links TRBV11-2 to TRBJ2-1, with 7 bases lining up with TRBD2. This CDR3 contains 15 residues. Per germline, CDR1 SGHAT and CDR2 FQNNGV. V lost 2 bases to trimming and J lost 4 bases; unmatched junction nucleotides: 5. CDR3 DNA sequence: TGTGCCAGCAGCTTATCGGTGGGGGGGTACAATGAGCAGTTCTTC. Translated, it gives CASSLSVGGYNEQFF.

The chain uses TRBV5-1 and TRBJ2-3, with 9 bases aligning to TRBD2. The CDR3 runs 16 residues. In germline, CDR1 is SGHRS, CDR2 YFSETQ. V was clipped by 0 bases and J by 1 base; unmatched bases: 3. Written as DNA, the CDR3 is TGCGCCAGCAGCTTGGCTAGCGGGGCCCGCACAGATACGCAGTATTTT. This encodes CASSLASGARTDTQYF.

In this sample, this clone turned up once. The chain combines TRBV18 with TRBJ2-5, with D hard to call. Per germline, CDR1 KGHSH and CDR2 LQKENI. V lost 5 bases to trimming and J lost 1 base, with 5 bases between them. The CDR3 extends over 12 amino acids. CDR3 bases: TGTGCCAGCTCAAGCTTCCAAGAGACCCAGTACTTC. Amino acids: CASSSFQETQYF.

This clone appeared a single time. J is TRBJ2-3 and V is TRBV5-1; TRBD2 might be the D (6 bases). The CDR3 is 15 residues long. Germline CDR1 SGHRS, CDR2 YFSETQ. V was trimmed by 7 bases and J by 4 bases, leaving 19 bases between them. CDR3 amino acids: CASQVDGGRPDTQYF. The CDR3 region has the DNA TGCGCCAGCCAGGTCGACGGGGGAAGGCCAGATACGCAGTATTTT.

V gene TRBV7-8 combines with J gene TRBJ2-1; 11 bases agree with TRBD2. The CDR3 contains 18 residues. CDR1 is SGHVS, CDR2 FQNEAQ, per germline. V was pared by 5 bases and J by 1 base, with 10 bases of the junction left unmatched. The CDR3: CASSQISGGALSYNEQFF. CDR3 bases: TGTGCCAGCAGCCAAATTAGCGGGGGGGCACTTTCCTACAATGAGCAGTTCTTC. Combining the CDR3 with reference TRBV7-8 and TRBJ2-1 gives the whole variable domain GAGVSQSPRYKVAKRGQDVALRCDPISGHVSLFWYQQALGQGPEFLTYFQNEAQLDKSGLPSDRFFAERPEGSVSTLKIQRTQQEDSAVYLCASSQISGGALSYNEQFFGPGTRLTVL.

CDR3 in DNA: TGCGCCAGCAGCTCTGGACTAGCGGGGGGGCCGAGCACAGATACGCAGTATTTT. This translates into CASSSGLAGGPSTDTQYF. V usage is TRBV5-1 and J usage is TRBJ2-3, with TRBD2 matching over 15 bases. CDR3 length: 18 residues. With 3 bases clipped from V and 0 bases from J, the junction kept 5 bases outside the gene matches. The germline V gene has CDR1 SGHRS and CDR2 YFSETQ.

This clone was detected a few times. V is TRBV9 and J is TRBJ2-5; D might be TRBD1 (5 bases). Per germline, CDR1 SGDLS and CDR2 YYNGEE. The CDR3 is 12 residues long. Trimming removed 4 bases at V and 3 bases at J, with 7 bases between. The CDR3 loop is CASSFREETQYF. CDR3 nucleotides: TGTGCCAGCAGCTTCAGGGAAGAGACCCAGTACTTC.

The chain joins TRBV2 to TRBJ2-2; TRBD2 is a possible D gene (5 bases). CDR1 SNHLY and CDR2 FYNNEI come from the germline V gene. The CDR3 is 16 residues long. V lost 7 bases and J lost 5, with 20 bases in between. CDR3 in DNA: TGTGCCAGCAACTCCCTCGGGGTGGGAAGGACCGGGGAGCTGTTTTTT. It is translated as CASNSLGVGRTGELFF.

This sequence joins TRBV6-6 and TRBJ2-7, with unresolved D. Per the germline V gene, CDR1 is MNHNY and CDR2 is SVGAGI (reference sequence). CDR3 length: 12 residues. V was pared by 6 bases and J by 0 bases, with 6 bases between. CDR3 sequence: CASSSNSYEQYF. The CDR3 DNA sequence: TGTGCCAGCAGCTCGAACTCCTACGAGCAGTACTTC.

The chain carries TRBV5-1 and TRBJ2-1; D is undetermined. The CDR3 has 16 amino acids. Per germline, CDR1 SGHRS and CDR2 YFSETQ. V was clipped by 0 bases and J by 4 bases, with 14 bases between them. The CDR3 DNA reads as TGCGCCAGCAGCTTGGAGGCGGTAACTTCATACAATGAGCAGTTCTTC. Translating it yields CASSLEAVTSYNEQFF.

The gene calls are TRBV7-9 and TRBJ2-7, with D possibly matching TRBD1 (5 bases). Germline CDR1 SEHNR, CDR2 FQNEAQ (reference sequence). The CDR3 runs 12 residues. Trimming cost V 2 bases and J 5 bases, with 7 bases left between them. The CDR3, as DNA: TGTGCCAGCAGCTTATCAGGGAACGAGCAGTACTTC. It translates to CASSLSGNEQYF.

For the CDR3, the DNA is TGTGCCAGCAGCTTGAGGAGCGTTTCAGATACGCAGTATTTT. This codes for CASSLRSVSDTQYF. The rearrangement joins TRBV5-4 to TRBJ2-3; unclear D gene. Germline values: CDR1 SGHNT, CDR2 YYREEE (reference sequence). The CDR3 sequence is 14 residues long. V was shortened by 1 base and J by 4 bases, with 10 bases between the two germline ends.

This rearrangement joins TRBV29-1 to TRBJ1-1, with a weak D call TRBD1 (6 bases). V shed 4 bases and J shed 3 bases, with 12 bases lying between them. Germline V gene lookup returns CDR1 SQVTM and CDR2 ANQGSEA. The CDR3 covers 13 residues. The CDR3 sequence: CSVAGARYTEAFF. As DNA, the CDR3 is TGCAGCGTTGCGGGGGCGCGGTACACTGAAGCTTTCTTT.

The chain combines TRBV11-2 with TRBJ1-3; D unresolved. CDR3 length: 16 residues. Trimming left V 4 bases short and J 0 bases short, with 13 bases between. Germline CDR1 reads SGHAT; CDR2 reads FQNNGV. CDR3 residues: CASSSVRAVSGNTIYF. The CDR3 coding sequence is TGTGCCAGCAGCTCCGTCCGGGCGGTCTCTGGAAACACCATATATTTT.

The chain is built from TRBV29-1 and TRBJ2-2; possibly TRBD1 for D (6 bases). Trimming pared 6 bases from V and 1 base from J, leaving 12 bases between. Germline V gives CDR1 SQVTM, CDR2 ANQGSEA. CDR3 size: 14 residues. CDR3 sequence reads: CSVETGQNTGELFF. The CDR3 DNA reads as TGCAGCGTCGAGACAGGTCAGAACACCGGGGAGCTGTTTTTT.